Reported below is one T cell receptor beta chain. The antigen is undetermined. The data were obtained in a study of STAT5B mutations in CD4+ large granular lymphocyte leukemia. Overall study findings and caveats: Main leukemic clonotypes were patient-specific, but more than 20% appeared at low frequency elsewhere. Higher CD4+ than CD8+ T-LGLL clonality might reflect small sample size.

Original handling: Productive clonotypes were detectable down to 2.59 x 10-5 frequency. The table came from immunoSEQ multiplex PCR; TCRdb's copy has only in-frame clones and leaves some out. V and J calls and clone size are as listed in that table; D and trimming were resolved from the DNA. The sample includes under 25,000 clones, 74% of them seen just once. The CDR3 has 15 amino acids. Trimming removed 5 bases from V and 6 bases from J, with 17 bases in between. Germline CDR1 MNHEY, CDR2 SMNVEV (reference sequence). This TCR was recovered from a human donor in good health. The sample comprised CD4+ T cells from blood buffy coats. This sequence joins TRBV27 and TRBJ2-1; tentative D call: TRBD2 (7 bases). CDR3: CASSPPPRGANEQFF. DNA of the CDR3: TGTGCCAGCAGTCCTCCTCCTCGGGGGGCCAATGAGCAGTTCTTC.